This TCR beta chain is drawn from a study of graft-versus-host responses after intestinal transplantation. Study conclusions and caveats: Association was observed between peak circulating GvH clone levels and early post-transplant HvG declines. Allografts of one patient group, those with graft-donor T cell macrochimerism, had high graft-versus-host to host-versus-graft clonal ratios.

Germline CDR1 is SGHDN and CDR2 is FVKESK. This CDR3 comprises 18 residues. Trimming shortened V by 4 bases and J by 4 bases, and 23 bases separated the two germline ends. Clones were read by immunoSEQ multiplex PCR, and TCRdb kept only the in-frame ones, dropping some. The sample yields 100,000 or so clones, 90% to 95% seen once. This clone occurred once. The target antigen is unknown. Sequences were derived from unstimulated CD4+ T cells sorted from spleen or lymph node cells, sampled before transplant. The sequence derives from a human donor who was the organ donor for an intestinal transplant. The rearrangement links TRBV14 to TRBJ2-1, with D perhaps matching TRBD2 (6 bases). CDR3 region: CASSLSDPAGGRYNEQFF. CDR3 nucleotide sequence: TGTGCCAGCAGCCTATCCGACCCCGCCGGGGGTAGGTACAATGAGCAGTTCTTC. The whole variable domain, remainder taken from reference TRBV14 and TRBJ2-1, is EAGVTQFPSHSVIEKGQTVTLRCDPISGHDNLYWYRRVMGKEIKFLLHFVKESKQDESGMPNNRFLAERTGGTYSTLKVQPAELEDSGVYFCASSLSDPAGGRYNEQFFGPGTRLTVL.